This T cell receptor beta chain comes out of a study of vaccination and CD4 T cells after COVID-19 (dated by TCRdb to 2022 to 2024). Notes on the research overall: SARS-CoV-2 positivity had been established in the convalescent patients by nasal swab PCR, and mild disease was recorded in under ten of these patients and severe disease in one. For stimulating the cultures, overlapping spike peptide pools were used, derived from SARS-CoV-2 as well as from the common cold coronaviruses HCoV-NL63, HCoV-OC43 and HCoV-229E. In the convalescent cohort there were six males and four females, among whom were two Hispanic individuals, seven Caucasians, two Asians and one multiracial person. The time from the second vaccine dose to post-vaccine blood sampling had a median of roughly 70 days and ranged from about 14 to 250 days. Two doses of either the Pfizer-BioNTech BNT162b2 vaccine (n=8) or the Moderna mRNA-1273 vaccine (n=2) were administered to participants. The spike-specific CD4+ TCR repertoire was compared before and after mRNA vaccination in approximately ten COVID-19 convalescent patients and a handful of infection-naive healthy vaccine recipients. Post-COVID blood samples were collected from convalescent patients a median of approximately 93 days after diagnosis, with a range of about 30 to 161 days. As controls, cultures received a CEFX viral epitope pool (the positive control), an HIV-1 Nef peptide pool (the negative control), or no peptide at all. The research as a whole found: Relatively few convalescent patients were included in the study, and early timepoints after natural infection were not analyzed. The median count of SARS-CoV-2-reactive clonotypes went up from some 23 after infection to more than 30 after vaccination, although the change was not significant. In convalescent patients, a median 86.3% of post-vaccine SARS-CoV-2-reactive clones were detected only after vaccination, and vaccine-specific priming was suggested by this finding. Of the vaccine-specific clones found in convalescent patients, nearly all (304 of 307) were mono-reactive for SARS-CoV-2 spike instead of being cross-reactive with common cold coronaviruses.

For CDR1 and CDR2, the germline V gene lists KGHDR and SFDVKD. CDR3 length: 18 amino acids, cysteine to phenylalanine. The DNA shown is the 54-base CDR3, in frame from base 1. For this chain, trimming is 3 bases at the V end and 0 bases at the J end, and the number of junction bases without a gene match is 11. This clonotype appeared a few times. Its antigen is still unknown. Per-nucleotide qualities are absent, and no much larger clonotype sits a single base away. The treatment or condition label of this sample denotes: approximately 11-day PBMC culture with coronavirus spike peptide pools or control peptides (ViraFEST assay). The study used the ViraFEST assay, which expanded antigen-specific T cells with peptide pools and then identified expanded clonotypes by TCR sequencing. The convalescent patients' positive SARS-CoV-2 PCR tests fell between March and December 2020, which was before the Alpha, Beta and Delta variants emerged in the United States. Each well held under 2.5 million PBMCs cultured in IMDM containing about 5% human AB serum and about 10 IU/ml IL-2, with 7.5 to 10 ug/ml peptide pools added. On days 3 and 7, half of the culture medium was replaced with fresh IL-2-containing medium. After roughly 9 days of culture, CD4+ T cells were isolated by negative selection with the EasySep CD4+ T cell isolation kit. Ficoll-Paque Plus gradient centrifugation was used to isolate PBMCs from whole blood, and the isolated PBMCs were then either used fresh or cryopreserved at -140C. Culture conditions were generally each tested in triplicate wells.

Library preparation was by PCR. DNA from cultured CD4+ T cells was subjected to TCR sequencing with the Oncomine TCR Beta short-read assay at the Johns Hopkins FTIC core. Genomic DNA was extracted from the cultured CD4+ T cells with the QIAamp micro DNA kit. Oncomine TCR Beta libraries made from cultured CD4+ T cells were pooled using unique dual indexes and sequenced on an Illumina iSeq 100. The authors processed their data as follows. Non-productive sequences were filtered out, and CDR3s that did not start with C, did not end with F or W, or were shorter than 7 amino acids were discarded. The MANAFEST web application was used to identify antigen-specific clonotypes by comparing peptide-stimulated wells against reference wells and other culture wells. To be called positive, a clone needed an FDR below 0.05, an odds ratio above 5, and a productive frequency above 0.1% in at least two of three replicate wells. Clonotypes that were significantly expanded in both SARS-CoV-2 spike wells and at least one common cold coronavirus spike condition were defined as cross-reactive. Similarity between CDR3 sequences was evaluated in R version 3.6.1 using Levenshtein distances (stringdist) and unrooted phylogenetic trees (ape). Through fastp at Q25 and MiXCR, TCRdb rebuilt clones from the public reads, retaining in-frame beta chains. Rows matching on CDR3 protein sequence are summarized as one entry with the most common DNA and genes. TCRdb's processing, not the authors', yielded these V and J calls. Across this sample there are 20,000 or so distinct CDR3 sequences, with roughly 60% seen only once. The ten most abundant clones make up around 6.6% of the sample.

The material was CD4+ T cells from blood, cultured in vitro, obtained before SARS-CoV-2 vaccination. The chain links TRBV24-1 with TRBJ2-3; TRBD1 fits 7 bases in the junction. This clonotype originated in a human donor who had recovered from COVID-19. The DNA sequence is TGTGCCACCAGTGATCCGAGCCGGACAGGTCATAGCACAGATACGCAGTATTTT. The encoded protein is CATSDPSRTGHSTDTQYF.